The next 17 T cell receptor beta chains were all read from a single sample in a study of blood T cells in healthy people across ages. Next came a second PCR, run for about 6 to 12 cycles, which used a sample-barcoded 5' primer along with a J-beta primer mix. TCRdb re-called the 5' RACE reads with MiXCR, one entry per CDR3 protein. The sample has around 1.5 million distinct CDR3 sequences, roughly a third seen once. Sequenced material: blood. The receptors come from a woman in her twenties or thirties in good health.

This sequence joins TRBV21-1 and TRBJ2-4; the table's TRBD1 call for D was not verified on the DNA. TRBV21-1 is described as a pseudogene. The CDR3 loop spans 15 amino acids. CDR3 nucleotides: TGTGCCAGCAGCAAATGGTCAGGGATCAAGAACATTCAGTACTTC. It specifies CASSKWSGIKNIQYF.

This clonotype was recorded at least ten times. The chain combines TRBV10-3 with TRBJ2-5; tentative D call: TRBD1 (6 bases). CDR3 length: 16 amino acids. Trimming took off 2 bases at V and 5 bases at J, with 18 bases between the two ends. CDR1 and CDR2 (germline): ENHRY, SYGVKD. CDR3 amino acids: CAISEPDTGIHETQYF. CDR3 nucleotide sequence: TGTGCCATCAGTGAGCCCGATACAGGGATCCACGAGACCCAGTACTTC.

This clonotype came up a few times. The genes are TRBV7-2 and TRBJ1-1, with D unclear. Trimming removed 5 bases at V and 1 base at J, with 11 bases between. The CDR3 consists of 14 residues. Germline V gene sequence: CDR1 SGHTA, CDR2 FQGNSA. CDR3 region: CASSPSRWNTEAFF. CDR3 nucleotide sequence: TGTGCCAGCAGCCCAAGTCGGTGGAACACTGAAGCTTTCTTT.

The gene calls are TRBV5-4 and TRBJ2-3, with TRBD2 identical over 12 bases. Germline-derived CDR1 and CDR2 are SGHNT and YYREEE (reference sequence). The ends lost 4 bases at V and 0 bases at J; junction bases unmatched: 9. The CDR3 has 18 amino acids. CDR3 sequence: CASSTGLAGSPSTDTQYF. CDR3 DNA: TGTGCCAGCAGCACTGGACTAGCGGGGTCCCCTAGCACAGATACGCAGTATTTT.

The CDR3 here is CASSSQGGRGQETQYF. In nucleotides, the CDR3 is TGTGCCAGCAGCTCCCAGGGAGGACGTGGGCAAGAGACCCAGTACTTC. The chain is built from TRBV7-9 and TRBJ2-5; TRBD2 might be the D (6 bases). Germline lookup yields CDR1 SEHNR and CDR2 FQNEAQ (reference sequence). The CDR3 length is 16 residues. V was clipped by 4 bases and J by 2 bases, with 17 bases between them.

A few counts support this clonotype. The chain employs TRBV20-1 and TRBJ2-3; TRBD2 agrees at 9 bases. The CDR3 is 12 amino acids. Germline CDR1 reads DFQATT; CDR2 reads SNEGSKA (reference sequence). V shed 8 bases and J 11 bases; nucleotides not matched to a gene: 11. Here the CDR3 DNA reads TGCAGTTATGGACTAGCGAGAGGTGGGCAGTATTTT. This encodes CSYGLARGGQYF.

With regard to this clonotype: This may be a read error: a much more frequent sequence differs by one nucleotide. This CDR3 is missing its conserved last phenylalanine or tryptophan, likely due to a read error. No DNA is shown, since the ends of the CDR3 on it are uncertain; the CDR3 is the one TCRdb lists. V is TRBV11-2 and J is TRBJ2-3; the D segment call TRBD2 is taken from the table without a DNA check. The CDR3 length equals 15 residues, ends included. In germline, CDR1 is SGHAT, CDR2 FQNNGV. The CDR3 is CASSVTSGGAFPAYC.

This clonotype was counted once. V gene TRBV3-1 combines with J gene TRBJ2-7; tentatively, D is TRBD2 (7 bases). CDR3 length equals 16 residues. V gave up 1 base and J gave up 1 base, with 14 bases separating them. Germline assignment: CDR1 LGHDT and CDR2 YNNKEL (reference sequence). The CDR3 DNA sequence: TGTGCCAGCAGCCAAGGGGGCGGGGGCCCATCCTACGAGCAGTACTTC. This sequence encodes CASSQGGGGPSYEQYF.

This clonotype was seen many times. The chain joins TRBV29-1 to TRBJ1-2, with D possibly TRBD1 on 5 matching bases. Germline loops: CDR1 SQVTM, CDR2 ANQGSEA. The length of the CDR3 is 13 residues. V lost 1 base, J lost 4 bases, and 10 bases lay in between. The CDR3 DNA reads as TGCAGCGTTGAAGGACAGAGAGGCTATGGCTACACCTTC. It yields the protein CSVEGQRGYGYTF. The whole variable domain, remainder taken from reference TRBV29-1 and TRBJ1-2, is SAVISQKPSRDICQRGTSLTIQCQVDSQVTMMFWYRQQPGQSLTLIATANQGSEATYESGFVIDKFPISRPNLTFSTLTVSNMSPEDSSIYLCSVEGQRGYGYTFGSGTRLTVV.

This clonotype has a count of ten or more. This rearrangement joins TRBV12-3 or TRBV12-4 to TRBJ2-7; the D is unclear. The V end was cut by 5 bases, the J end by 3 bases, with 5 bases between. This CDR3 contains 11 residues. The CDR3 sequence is CASSVYYEQYF. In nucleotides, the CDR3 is TGTGCCAGCAGTGTATACTACGAGCAGTACTTC.

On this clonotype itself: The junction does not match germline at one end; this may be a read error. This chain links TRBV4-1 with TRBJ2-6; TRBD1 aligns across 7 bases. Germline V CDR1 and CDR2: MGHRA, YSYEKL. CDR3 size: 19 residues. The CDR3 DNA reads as TGCGCCAGCAGCCAAAGGTGGGGACAGCATCTCTCTGGGGCCAACGTCCGGACTTTC. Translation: CASSQRWGQHLSGANVRTF.

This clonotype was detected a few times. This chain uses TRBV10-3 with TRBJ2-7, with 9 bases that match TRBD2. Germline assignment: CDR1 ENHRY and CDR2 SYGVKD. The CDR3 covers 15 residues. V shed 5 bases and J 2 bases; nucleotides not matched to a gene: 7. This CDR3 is CAISPSTSGTYEQYF. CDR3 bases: TGTGCCATCAGTCCATCGACTAGCGGTACCTACGAGCAGTACTTC.

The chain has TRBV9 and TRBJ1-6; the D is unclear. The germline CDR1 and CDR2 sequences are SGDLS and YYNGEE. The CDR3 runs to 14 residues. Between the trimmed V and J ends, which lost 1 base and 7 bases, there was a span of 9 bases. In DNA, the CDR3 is TGTGCCAGCAGCGTATCACAGCTGAATTCACCCCTCCACTTT. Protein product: CASSVSQLNSPLHF. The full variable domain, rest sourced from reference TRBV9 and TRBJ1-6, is DSGVTQTPKHLITATGQRVTLRCSPRSGDLSVYWYQQSLDQGLQFLIQYYNGEERAKGNILERFSAQQFPDLHSELNLSSLELGDSALYFCASSVSQLNSPLHFGNGTRLTVT.

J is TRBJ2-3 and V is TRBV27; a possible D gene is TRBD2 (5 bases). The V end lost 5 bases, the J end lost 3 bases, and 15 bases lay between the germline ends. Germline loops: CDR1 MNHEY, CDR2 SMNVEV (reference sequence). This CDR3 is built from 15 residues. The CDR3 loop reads CASSTSREGTDTQYF. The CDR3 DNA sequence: TGTGCCAGCAGTACCTCTCGCGAGGGAACAGATACGCAGTATTTT.

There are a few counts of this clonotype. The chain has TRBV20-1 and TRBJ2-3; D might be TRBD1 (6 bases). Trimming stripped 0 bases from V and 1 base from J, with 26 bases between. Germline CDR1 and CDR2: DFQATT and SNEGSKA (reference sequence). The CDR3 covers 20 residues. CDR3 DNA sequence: TGCAGTGCTAGAGACCCCCTTACAGGGCTCTCTATTGAGGGCACAGATACGCAGTATTTT. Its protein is CSARDPLTGLSIEGTDTQYF.

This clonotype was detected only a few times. Written as DNA, the CDR3 is TGTGCCAGCAGCTTAGTCATTAGGGTAGACTCCTACGAGCAGTACTTC. Amino acids: CASSLVIRVDSYEQYF. V is TRBV7-2 and J is TRBJ2-7, with D unresolved. The CDR3 consists of 16 residues. CDR1 is SGHTA and CDR2 is FQGNSA in the germline V gene. V was clipped by 1 base and J by 0 bases, with 13 bases between them.

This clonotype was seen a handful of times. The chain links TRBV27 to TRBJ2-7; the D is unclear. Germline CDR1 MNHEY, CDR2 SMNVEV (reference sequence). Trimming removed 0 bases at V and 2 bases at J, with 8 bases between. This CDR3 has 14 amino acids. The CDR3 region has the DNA TGTGCCAGCAGTTTATCGAGAGCAACCTACGAGCAGTACTTC. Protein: CASSLSRATYEQYF.